The present TCR beta chain was sequenced within a study of neurological immune-mediated disorders. The cDNA was generated through 5'RACE incorporating 10-nucleotide random UMIs. TCRdb re-analysed the 5' RACE reads in MiXCR, keeping a single row per CDR3 protein. The profile shows approximately 36,000 distinct CDR3 sequences, about 3.2% of them singletons. The germline V gene encodes CDR1 SGHTA and CDR2 FQGNSA. CDR3 length: 15 amino acids. V lost 6 bases, J lost 0 bases, and 12 bases lay in between. Sample time point: longitudinal time-point 1 (baseline). Study-wide points: The study found no CDR3 amino acid sequences shared by expanded clones across subjects, suggesting private repertoires in all groups.

This clonotype has at least ten counts. What it recognizes is unknown. The receptor comes from a woman in her sixties with multiple sclerosis. The rearrangement joins TRBV7-2 to TRBJ1-3; D is ambiguous. The sequenced sample consisted of PBMCs. The DNA of the CDR3 is TGTGCCAGCAGTCCCGGACTTTCCTCTGGAAACACCATATATTTT. Its protein is CASSPGLSSGNTIYF.